Below, one T cell receptor (beta chain) is given with its context. This clonotype was seen many times. The antigen it recognizes is unknown. Qualities for individual bases were not recorded, and no much larger clone is one base off. The data stem from a study of T-cell memory formation after mild COVID-19 (dated by TCRdb to 2020 to 2023). In terms of the full investigation: Most TCR sequence clusters were specific to one of the two donors. In two donors, T-cell clones that expanded and contracted after mild COVID-19 were followed by sequencing TCRalpha and TCRbeta repertoires longitudinally. Two young, previously healthy adult volunteers, one female and one male, were included in the cohort.

The sample was run on an Illumina NovaSeq 6000. cDNA libraries for TCRalpha and TCRbeta were prepared by 5'RACE using constant-segment primers, with sample barcodes and unique molecular identifiers added. RNA was extracted from every sample with Trizol reagent. Library amplification was performed in two PCR steps, and a second sample barcode and Illumina TruSeq adapters were introduced in the second step. Libraries were sequenced on an Illumina NovaSeq with 2 x 150 bp paired-end reads. For the original study's pipeline: Reads were demultiplexed and collapsed into UMI-guided consensus sequences with migec v1.2.7. Using mixcr v2.1.11, UMI consensuses were aligned to TRA and TRB V and J templates and then assembled into clonotypes. A clonotype was counted as expanded or contracted only if both edgeR and NoisET called the change significant, with noise models trained on biological replicates. For edgeR calls, the thresholds were a false discovery rate-adjusted p below 0.01 and a log2 fold-change of 1. As an exploratory analysis of dynamics, max-normalized trajectories of the 1000 most abundant clonotypes were examined by PCA with hierarchical clustering. Each responding clone was given a CD4 or CD8 phenotype based on the CD4+ and CD8+ repertoires, which had been sequenced separately. TCRdb trimmed public reads at Q25 via fastp, called clones via MiXCR and kept in-frame beta chains. When rows share a CDR3 protein, they turn into one entry using the most common DNA and genes. The V and J calls follow TCRdb's processing rather than the paper's. The sample profile shows around 300,000 distinct CDR3 sequences; approximately 20% of them were found once. Clones ranked in the top ten supply 20% to 25% of the sample.

As encoded in the germline V gene (reference sequence), CDR1 is SGHKS while CDR2 is YYEKEE. Including cysteine and phenylalanine, the CDR3 has 14 amino acids. Just CDR3 DNA is preserved here, 42 bases in frame from base 1. At the junction V is shortened by 3 bases and J by 5 bases; bases outside the gene matches: 5. Broad study findings and their caveats: The study covered only two mild cases, and larger cohorts including severe cases with pre-infection samples were considered necessary. Balanced CD4/CD8 phenotypes were observed for clones contracting from day 15 to 85, whereas a bias towards CD4+ was observed for a second wave of clones expanding from day 15 to 37. Whether the second-wave clones peaking on day 37 were SARS-CoV-2 specific was not confirmed. Contracting CD4+ clones turned up mainly in the CM and EM memory subsets, whereas EMRA was where CD8+ clones were enriched. Some responding clones were found in pre-infection memory, which suggests that pre-existing cross-reactive memory T cells took part in the SARS-CoV-2 response.

PBMCs were isolated by Ficoll-Paque density gradient centrifugation. The receptor was isolated from a man aged 18 to 30 who had mild COVID-19 (a few samples of this study predate the infection). The sample titles of this study are shuffled in the database, so cell type and time point are left out; the donor was told from shared clones. This receptor chain uses TRBV5-5 and TRBJ2-1; 7 central nucleotides agree with TRBD1. The sample consisted of PBMCs or a T cell subset sorted from them (not recorded which). The CDR3 reads as follows: CASSWFTGDNEQFF. Read as DNA, the sequence is TGTGCCAGCAGCTGGTTTACAGGGGACAATGAGCAGTTCTTC.